The present entry profiles one TCR beta chain with its context. This clone came up once. Its antigen remains unidentified. Base qualities were left out, and no much larger clone turns up one base away. The sample originates from a study of cytomegalovirus exposure and HLA in healthy donors (dated by TCRdb to about 2017). For the study in its entirety: An earlier analysis of roughly 500 of the donors reported over 250 Gb of sequence data and approximately 120 million unique TCR beta sequences obtained from roughly 170 million T cells. An early release that covered fewer than 800 HLA-typed donors contained approximately 300 gigabases of sequencing data and 75 million to 100 million unique TCR sequences. Of the approximately 400 genotyped donors, approximately 80% fell in the genetic ancestry cluster associated with self-reported Caucasian donors. The study aimed to test whether cataloging public T cell receptors could reveal signatures of past pathogen exposure. The T cell repertoires of 550 to 850 subjects were profiled by immunosequencing and related to cytomegalovirus serostatus. Besides the first cohort of about 730 subjects, a separate validation cohort made up of roughly 120 different subjects was used. To predict cytomegalovirus infection status, the study combined high-throughput TCR immunosequencing, statistical association of individual TCRs with disease status, and machine learning. In a later analysis, previously published TCR beta repertoires from more than 500 donors were re-analyzed and high-resolution HLA genotyping was added so that TCR occurrence patterns could be studied. In the later analysis, no new phenotypic data were used to find candidate immune exposures; instead, reliance was placed on TCR beta sequences and their occurrence across donors. To decide whether each TCR beta V gene segment behaved as functional or pseudogenic, an earlier analysis of some 600 of the donors relied on high-throughput TCR beta sequencing. Alongside the repertoire data, information on donor age, sex, ethnicity and CMV serostatus was compiled. A later genetic analysis used genome-wide SNP genotypes for about 65% of the roughly 670 donors, treating that subset as a discovery cohort. All discovery cohort repertoires had been generated on a single sequencing platform. Class I and class II HLA loci were covered by the typing at four-digit resolution. The number of donors typed differed by locus, with roughly 620-630 for A, B, C, DRB1 and DQB1, 522 for DQA1, approximately 580 for DPA1, and around 430 for DPB1. Roughly 5 DR-DQ haplotypes were handled as single units for association and clustering because linkage in the cohort was strong. Across under 500 genotyped donors of the cohort, an average of approximately 240,000 unique TCR beta nucleotide sequences per donor were sequenced, and roughly 20% of those sequences were non-productive.

On the study overall, not on this receptor specifically: A later analysis found that most CMV-associated TCR beta chains appeared HLA-restricted, with HLA associations seemingly driven largely by CMV exposure. While some public TCRs were present in many individuals, most TCR sequences turned up only very rarely across donors. In a later genetic analysis, a missense DCLRE1C variant was associated with V-gene and J-gene trimming of TCR beta chains, and the association was replicated in an independent cohort. Sequencing depth was assumed to be roughly uniform across donors in the presence/absence analyses, though that assumption may not hold. A cluster of highly shared sequence variants was judged likely to represent a technical artifact of the sequencing pipeline. In vitro tests confirmed that a few of the cytomegalovirus-associated TCR beta chains recognize cytomegalovirus antigens. Several of the top co-occurrence clusters appeared to be linked to parvovirus B19, influenza, CMV and Epstein-Barr virus, according to a later analysis. Because counts were too low, around 18 rarely observed V segments, including chromosome 9 orphons, were left out of the earlier analysis of over 550 of the donors. In a later analysis, TCR association rates were found to vary across HLA loci, with the most associated TCRs seen for DRB1 alleles and the fewest for HLA-C alleles. A further reported finding was that TCR beta sequences accurately predicted the HLA-A and HLA-B alleles for most subjects in the first cohort. Immune exposure information for the cohort was limited to CMV serostatus. A later analysis associated about 17,000 TCR beta sequences with specific HLA alleles at a false discovery rate of 0.05. In both the original and validation cohorts, the classifier was reported to diagnose cytomegalovirus status with high specificity and sensitivity. In this cohort, only TCR beta chains were sequenced, and detectable features were limited by the absence of alpha or paired-chain data. According to a later genetic analysis, donors in an Asian-associated ancestry cluster had fewer N-insertions in productive TCRs than the approximately 670-donor mean. Linkage disequilibrium might explain the correlated functional status among segregating V segments, but an unknown experimental factor could not be ruled out. The study gave a list of some 150 TCR beta chains associated with cytomegalovirus. Broadly in line with IMGT annotations, most TCR beta V segments showed up in productive rearrangements about 87% or about 30% of the time in an earlier analysis of a few hundred of the donors. The authors suggested that the approach could potentially be generalized to other disease states and immunological phenotypes. Because some donors lacked HLA typing at each locus, the association tests relied only on the typed subset. A later analysis found that HLA-associated TCR beta chains were more clonally expanded and had lower generation probabilities than equally common non-associated chains. Strong co-occurrence of HLA alleles, especially DR and DQ, made assigning TCR associations to individual alleles difficult. Some IMGT-functional V segments, including TRBV6-2 and TRBV6-3, could not be distinguished by the 87-base-pair reads and were therefore excluded.

The germline V gene supplies CDR1 SGHRS and CDR2 YFSETQ. The germline V end is reduced by 2 bases and the J end by 0 bases; junction bases left unmatched: 7. Spanning cysteine to phenylalanine, the CDR3 consists of 17 amino acids. Of all the DNA, just the CDR3 is kept, 51 bases in frame from base 1. The cohort was made up of about 610 healthy bone marrow donors. Cohort members were all nominally healthy when sampled, although unrecorded immune exposures were likely present. The donor tested CMV seronegative, placing the donor among the 300 to 400 seronegative members of the cohort. A peripheral blood sample was collected from each donor, and TCR beta sequencing was performed on peripheral blood mononuclear cells. The Qiagen DNeasy Blood Extraction Kit was used to extract genomic DNA from the blood cell samples. The library relied on the immunoSEQ multiplex PCR assay. The multiplex PCR relied on a mix of 60 forward primers for TCR Vbeta segments and 13 reverse primers for TCR Jbeta segments. Amplification of the CDR3 region of rearranged TCR beta genes was performed with a multiplex PCR assay on genomic DNA. The amplified TCR beta libraries were sequenced on the Illumina HiSeq System as 87-base-pair reads. As for the original processing: A later analysis counted approximately 84 million unique TCR beta chains across the 666 repertoires, and around 9.9 million of these chains were shared by at least two donors. To remove PCR and sequencing errors, raw reads were error-corrected and collapsed into unique sequences using a nearest-neighbor algorithm that merged closely related sequences. To assign V, D and J gene segments, CDR3 sequences were aligned to IMGT reference sequences. For a sequence to be retained, at least a six-nucleotide match to both a V gene segment and a J gene segment was required. A rearrangement counted as productive if the CDR3 had no stop codons and remained in frame with V and J, and every other rearrangement counted as non-productive. Following IMGT convention, CDR3 was defined as the stretch from the second conserved V-encoded cysteine up to the conserved J-encoded phenylalanine. The earlier analysis of approximately 590 of the donors excluded any sequence lacking an unambiguous match to a single V gene segment. An earlier analysis of roughly 590 of the donors called V segments functional above 56.7% productive rearrangements and segregating when the between-donor standard deviation exceeded 5%. A statistical classification framework was built to diagnose cytomegalovirus status from the catalog of TCR beta chain sequences. A later analysis assigned V and J genes by comparing TCR nucleotide sequences with IMGT/GENE-DB human TR gene sequences. In a later analysis, CDR3 sequences and most-parsimonious VDJ recombination scenarios were assigned using the TCRdist pipeline. In a later analysis, each TCR beta chain was defined by its CDR3 amino acid sequence together with its V-gene family, and reads without a unique V-gene family were excluded. In a later analysis, 500 to 700 highly shared, low-generation-probability nucleotide sequences were removed to address suspected cross-contamination and a sequencing artifact. A later analysis calculated a clonal expansion index for each public chain from normalized within-repertoire ranks of inferred template counts. In a later analysis, generation probabilities were computed with a VDJ recombination model fitted to out-of-frame rearrangements, and the resulting probabilities were checked against IGoR. In a later analysis, hypergeometric tests were used to score TCR-TCR, TCR-HLA and TCR-CMV co-occurrence, with a repertoire-size bias correction applied to TCR pairs. To estimate false discovery rates, a later analysis permuted the HLA or CMV assignments 20 times. In a later analysis, co-occurring TCRs were grouped using DBSCAN, and TCRdist sequence similarity was added for clustering within HLA-allele-positive subsets. Co-occurrence clustering excluded repertoires with fewer than 30,000 or more than 120,000 public chains, plus five with anomalous nucleotide sharing. TCRdb carries this immuneACCESS record with in-frame sequences only. Its versions omit some clonotypes, under half of them owing to an unresolved V gene in the studies checked, with the rest unexplained. V, J and clone size are taken as reported in that table, and D and trimming were inferred from the DNA itself. Counted in this sample were around 170,000 clones; around three quarters of them appeared once. The top ten constitute approximately 2% of the sample.

The receptor was isolated from a woman in her 30s in good health and CMV-seronegative. The chain is encoded by TRBV5-1 joined to TRBJ2-3; TRBD1 lines up with 9 middle nucleotides. The specimen sequenced was PBMCs. This receptor carries the CDR3 CASSFRGTGTSTDTQYF. The DNA reads as follows: TGCGCCAGCAGCTTCCGAGGGACAGGGACTAGCACAGATACGCAGTATTTT.